The clone carrying this TCR beta chain was observed once. Germline V lookup: CDR1 MGHRA, CDR2 YSYEKL. The CDR3 is 18 amino acids. V gave up 2 bases and J gave up 5 bases; unmatched junction bases: 14. This entry comes from a study of blood T cell repertoires in COVID-19. Study-wide background: Samples came from the United States, Italy and Spain, spanning acute and convalescent COVID-19. T cells, B-cell-depleted T cells, or PBMCs provided the cDNA or gDNA that served as material.

Using immunoSEQ multiplex PCR, the repertoire was profiled, and TCRdb retains in-frame clones only, with some absent. The sample lists some 330,000 clones; just over 85% were seen once. Adults between roughly 18 and 95 years of age took part from 24 US areas. Donors of Cohort 3 who recovered were those that had two negative PCRs, clearance, or symptom resolution. The source material was PBMCs or T cells enriched from blood (not recorded which). This TCR derives from a man younger than 40 who had recovered from COVID-19. The rearrangement uses TRBV4-1 and TRBJ2-3, with TRBD2 matching over 9 bases. CDR3 sequence reads: CASSQTAGGRGGQDTQYF. The CDR3 bases are TGCGCCAGCAGCCAAACCGCGGGGGGGCGCGGTGGTCAAGATACGCAGTATTTT.